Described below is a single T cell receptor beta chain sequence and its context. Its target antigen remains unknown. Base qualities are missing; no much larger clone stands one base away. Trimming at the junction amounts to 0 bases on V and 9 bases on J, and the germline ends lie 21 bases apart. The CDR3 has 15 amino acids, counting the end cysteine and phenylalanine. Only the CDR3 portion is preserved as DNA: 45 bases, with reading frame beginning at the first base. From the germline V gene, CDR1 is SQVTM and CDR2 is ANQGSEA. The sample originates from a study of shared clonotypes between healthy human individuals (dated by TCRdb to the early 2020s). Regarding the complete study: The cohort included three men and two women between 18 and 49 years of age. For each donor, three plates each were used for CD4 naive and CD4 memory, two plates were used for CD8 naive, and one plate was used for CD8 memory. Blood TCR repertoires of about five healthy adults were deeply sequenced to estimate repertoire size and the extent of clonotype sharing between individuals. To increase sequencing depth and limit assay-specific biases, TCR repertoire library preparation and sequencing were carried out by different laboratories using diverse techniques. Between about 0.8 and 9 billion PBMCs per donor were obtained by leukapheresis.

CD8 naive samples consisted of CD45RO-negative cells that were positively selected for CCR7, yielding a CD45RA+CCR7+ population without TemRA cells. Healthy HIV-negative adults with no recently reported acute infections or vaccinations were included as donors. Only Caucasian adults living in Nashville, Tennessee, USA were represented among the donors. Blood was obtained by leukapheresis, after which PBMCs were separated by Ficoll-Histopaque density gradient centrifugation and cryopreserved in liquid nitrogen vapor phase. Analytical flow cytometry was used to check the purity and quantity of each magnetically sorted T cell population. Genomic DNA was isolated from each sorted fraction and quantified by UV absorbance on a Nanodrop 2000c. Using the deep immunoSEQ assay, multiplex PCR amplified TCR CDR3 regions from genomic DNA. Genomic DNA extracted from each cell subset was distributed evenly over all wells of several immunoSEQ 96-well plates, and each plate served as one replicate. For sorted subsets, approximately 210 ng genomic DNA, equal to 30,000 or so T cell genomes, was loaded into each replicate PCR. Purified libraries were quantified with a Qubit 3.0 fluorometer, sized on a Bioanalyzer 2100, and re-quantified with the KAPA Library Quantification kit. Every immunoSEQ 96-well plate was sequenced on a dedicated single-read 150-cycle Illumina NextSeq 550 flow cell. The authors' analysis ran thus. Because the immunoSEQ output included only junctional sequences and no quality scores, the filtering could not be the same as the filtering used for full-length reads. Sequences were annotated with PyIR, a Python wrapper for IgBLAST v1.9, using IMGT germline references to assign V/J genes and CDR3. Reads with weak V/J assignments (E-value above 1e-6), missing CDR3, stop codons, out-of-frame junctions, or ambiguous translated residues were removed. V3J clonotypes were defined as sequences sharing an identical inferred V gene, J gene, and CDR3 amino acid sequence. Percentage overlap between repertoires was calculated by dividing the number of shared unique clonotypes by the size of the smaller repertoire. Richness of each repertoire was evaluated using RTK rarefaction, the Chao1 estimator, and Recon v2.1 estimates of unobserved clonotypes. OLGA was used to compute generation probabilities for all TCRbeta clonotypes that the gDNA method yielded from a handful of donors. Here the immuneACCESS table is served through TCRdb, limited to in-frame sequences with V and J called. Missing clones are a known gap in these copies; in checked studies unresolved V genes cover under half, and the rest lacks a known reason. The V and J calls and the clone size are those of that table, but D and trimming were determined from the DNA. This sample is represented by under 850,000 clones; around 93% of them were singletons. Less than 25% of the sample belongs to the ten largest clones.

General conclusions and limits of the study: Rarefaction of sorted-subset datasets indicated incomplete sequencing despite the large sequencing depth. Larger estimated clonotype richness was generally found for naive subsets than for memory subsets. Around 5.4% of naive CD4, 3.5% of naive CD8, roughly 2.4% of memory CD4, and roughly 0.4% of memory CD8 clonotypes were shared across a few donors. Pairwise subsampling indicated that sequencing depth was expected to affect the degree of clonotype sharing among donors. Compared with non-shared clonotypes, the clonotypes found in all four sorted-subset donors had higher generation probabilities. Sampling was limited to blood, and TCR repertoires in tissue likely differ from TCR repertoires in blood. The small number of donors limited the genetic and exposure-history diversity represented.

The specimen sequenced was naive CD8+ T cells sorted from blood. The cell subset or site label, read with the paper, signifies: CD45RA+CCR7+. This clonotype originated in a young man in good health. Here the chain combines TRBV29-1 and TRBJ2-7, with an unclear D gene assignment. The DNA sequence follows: TGCAGCGTTGAAGACATCCCGCAAGGGCCCTCGGTGCAGTACTTC. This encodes CSVEDIPQGPSVQYF.